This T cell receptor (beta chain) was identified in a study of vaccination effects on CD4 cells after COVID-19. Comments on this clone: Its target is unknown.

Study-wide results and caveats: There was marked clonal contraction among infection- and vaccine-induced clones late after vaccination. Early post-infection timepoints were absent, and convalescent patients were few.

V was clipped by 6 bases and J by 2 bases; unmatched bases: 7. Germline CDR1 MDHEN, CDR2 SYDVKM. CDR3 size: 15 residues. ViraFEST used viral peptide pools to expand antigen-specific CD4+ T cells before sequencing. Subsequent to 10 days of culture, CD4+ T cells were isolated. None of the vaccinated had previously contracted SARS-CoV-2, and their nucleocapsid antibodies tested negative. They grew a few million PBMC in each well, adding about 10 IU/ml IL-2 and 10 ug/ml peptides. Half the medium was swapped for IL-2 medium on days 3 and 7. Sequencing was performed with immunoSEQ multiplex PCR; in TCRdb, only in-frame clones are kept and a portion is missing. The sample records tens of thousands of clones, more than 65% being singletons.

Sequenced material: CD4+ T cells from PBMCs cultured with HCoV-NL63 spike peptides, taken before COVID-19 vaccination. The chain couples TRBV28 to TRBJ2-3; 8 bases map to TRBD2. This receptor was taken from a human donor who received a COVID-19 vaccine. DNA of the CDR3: TGTGCCAGCAGCAATCGGGGGGGCGTCACAGATACGCAGTATTTT. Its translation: CASSNRGGVTDTQYF.